These 28 T cell receptor beta chains originate from one sample sequenced in a study of early stage breast cancer tumors (dated by TCRdb to the late 2010s). Libraries were constructed by the immunoSEQ multiplex PCR assay. Here the immuneACCESS table is served through TCRdb, limited to in-frame sequences with V and J called. Missing clones are a known gap in these copies; in checked studies unresolved V genes cover under half, and the rest lacks a known reason. This sample gives about 48,000 clones in total; about 80% of them show up just once. The ten largest clones capture about 1.4% of the sample. Sequencing was carried out using blood. These receptors came from a person in their fifties or sixties with breast cancer.

This chain joins TRBV6-4 and TRBJ2-3; D is possibly TRBD1 (6 bases). Trimming cost V 2 bases and J 0 bases, with 18 bases left between them. CDR1 and CDR2 from the germline V gene are MRHNA and SNTAGT. The CDR3 is 18 residues long. DNA for the CDR3: TGTGCCAGCAGTGACCAGCACCGGGACACGACTAGCACAGATACGCAGTATTTT. Protein product: CASSDQHRDTTSTDTQYF.

The CDR3: CASSLLGQGLHQPQHF. The CDR3 DNA is TGTGCCAGCAGCTTACTAGGACAGGGGCTACATCAGCCCCAGCATTTT. The rearrangement uses TRBV7-2 and TRBJ1-5; 9 bases align to TRBD1. Losses at the gene ends were 2 bases for V and 5 bases for J; bases not matched to a gene: 7. There are 16 residues in the CDR3. Germline CDR1 is SGHTA and CDR2 is FQGNSA.

This chain uses TRBV11-3 with TRBJ2-3, with TRBD1 matching 7 bases. The germline V gene has CDR1 SGHNT and CDR2 YENEEA. This CDR3 contains 15 residues. The junction had 10 bases not matched to a gene; V was cut back by 5 bases and J by 5 bases. In DNA, the CDR3 is TGTGCCAGCAGCCCGGGTGTGACAGGGAAAGATACGCAGTATTTT. Translation: CASSPGVTGKDTQYF. Complete variable domain (other parts from reference TRBV11-3 and TRBJ2-3): EAGVVQSPRYKIIEKKQPVAFWCNPISGHNTLYWYLQNLGQGPELLIRYENEEAVDDSQLPKDRFSAERLKGVDSTLKIQPAELGDSAVYLCASSPGVTGKDTQYFGPGTRLTVL.

This chain joins TRBV4-1 and TRBJ1-2; TRBD1 matches 9 bases. V shed 1 base and J 5 bases; nucleotides not matched to a gene: 11. This CDR3 has 17 residues. Germline CDR1 MGHRA, CDR2 YSYEKL. The CDR3 nucleotides are TGCGCCAGCAGCCAAGGTTCGCCGGACAGGGGAGGGTATGGCTACACCTTC. This translates into CASSQGSPDRGGYGYTF.

This sequence joins TRBV25-1 and TRBJ2-5, with TRBD1 matching 7 bases. CDR1 is MGHDK, CDR2 SYGVNS, per germline. This CDR3 is built from 14 residues. Trimming cost V 4 bases and J 2 bases; bases outside gene matches: 4. The DNA of the CDR3 is TGTGCCAGCAGTGGGTGGACAGGACAAGAGACCCAGTACTTC. Protein product: CASSGWTGQETQYF.

The sample holds a few counts of this clone. CDR3 coding DNA: TGCGCCAGCGAGTTTGTGCAGTACTTC. This sequence encodes CASEFVQYF. This chain connects TRBV5-1 to TRBJ2-7; no definite D call. In germline, CDR1 is SGHRS, CDR2 YFSETQ. This CDR3 contains 9 residues. V was shortened by 7 bases and J by 9 bases, with 8 bases between the two germline ends.

The chain uses TRBV12-5 and TRBJ2-1; D is unresolved. In germline, CDR1 is LGHNT, CDR2 FRNRAP. There are 15 residues in the CDR3. The ends were cut back, 1 base at V and 6 bases at J, with 13 bases in the middle. Written as DNA, the CDR3 is TGTGCTAGTGGTTTGGGCCAGCTTCCAGTCAATGAGCAGTTCTTC. Amino acid sequence: CASGLGQLPVNEQFF.

The chain recombines TRBV7-8 with TRBJ2-7; D is unclear. Trimming took 4 bases from V and 6 from J, leaving 19 bases between them. The germline V gene encodes CDR1 SGHVS and CDR2 FQNEAQ. This CDR3 has 15 residues. The CDR3: CASSSSGGLGSEQYF. CDR3 DNA: TGTGCCAGCAGCTCTAGTGGCGGTTTAGGAAGCGAGCAGTACTTC.

This rearrangement joins TRBV11-2 to TRBJ1-2, with D maybe TRBD1 (6 bases). The CDR3 sequence is 15 residues long. Germline V CDR1 and CDR2: SGHAT, FQNNGV. Trimming cost V 0 bases and J 8 bases, with 16 bases left between them. CDR3 DNA: TGTGCCAGCAGCTTAGAGTGGGGGGCCAAGGGCGGCTACACCTTC. This translates into CASSLEWGAKGGYTF.

V gene TRBV7-8 combines with J gene TRBJ1-3; no clear D. The V end lost 5 bases, the J end lost 0 bases, and 11 bases lay between the germline ends. Germline assignment: CDR1 SGHVS and CDR2 FQNEAQ. This CDR3 is built from 15 residues. The CDR3 loop reads CASSPGGFSGNTIYF. In DNA, the CDR3 is TGTGCCAGCAGCCCCGGAGGATTCTCTGGAAACACCATATATTTT.

Only a few counts were recorded for this clone. The genes are TRBV5-8 and TRBJ1-2; 8 bases are shared with TRBD1. V lost 4 bases, J lost 4 bases, and 6 bases stayed unmatched. From germline, CDR1 is SGHTS and CDR2 YDEGEE. There are 14 residues in the CDR3. The CDR3 reads CASSPGQDGYGYTF. In DNA form, the CDR3 reads TGTGCCAGCAGCCCGGGACAGGACGGCTATGGCTACACCTTC.

This rearrangement joins TRBV6-1 to TRBJ1-5; no clear D gene. Germline V lookup: CDR1 MNHNS, CDR2 SASEGT. The V and J ends lost 6 bases and 1 base respectively, with 7 bases between them. There are 13 residues in the CDR3. CDR3: CASSLHSNQPQHF. CDR3 bases: TGTGCCAGCAGCCTACACAGCAATCAGCCCCAGCATTTT.

This clone has a single count. The gene calls are TRBV28 and TRBJ1-2, with 8 bases matching TRBD1. This CDR3 has 22 amino acids. The germline V gene has CDR1 MDHEN and CDR2 SYDVKM. The trim removed 6 bases at V and 3 bases at J, leaving 30 bases unmatched. The CDR3 here is CASRLWVAGQEEVRGGDYGYTF. The CDR3 nucleotides are TGTGCCAGCAGGCTTTGGGTCGCGGGACAGGAGGAAGTTAGAGGTGGTGACTATGGCTACACCTTC.

The J gene is TRBJ2-6, the V gene TRBV28; D not certain. The CDR3 spans 15 residues. Per germline, CDR1 MDHEN and CDR2 SYDVKM. With 2 bases removed from V and 1 base from J, the gap between germline ends came to 6 bases. The CDR3 protein is CASSLGLSGANVLTF. The CDR3 DNA reads as TGTGCCAGCAGTTTAGGCCTGTCTGGGGCCAACGTCCTGACTTTC. Supplemented by reference TRBV28 and TRBJ2-6, the full variable domain reads DVKVTQSSRYLVKRTGEKVFLECVQDMDHENMFWYRQDPGLGLRLIYFSYDVKMKEKGDIPEGYSVSREKKERFSLILESASTNQTSMYLCASSLGLSGANVLTFGAGSRLTVL.

V usage is TRBV7-2 and J usage is TRBJ1-1; D perhaps matches TRBD1 (5 bases). Germline V lookup: CDR1 SGHTA, CDR2 FQGNSA. CDR3 length: 14 amino acids. Deletions cut 5 bases from V and 1 base from J, with 11 bases between. CDR3 DNA sequence: TGTGCCAGCAGCGGAGGGGTAGCGAACACTGAAGCTTTCTTT. It encodes CASSGGVANTEAFF.

The chain carries TRBV4-1 and TRBJ2-2, with D hard to call. V shed 2 bases and J shed 5 bases, with 12 bases lying between them. Germline lookup yields CDR1 MGHRA and CDR2 YSYEKL. The CDR3 spans 15 residues. Here the CDR3 reads CASSQPGHPTGELFF. The CDR3 bases are TGCGCCAGCAGCCAACCGGGTCACCCAACCGGGGAGCTGTTTTTT.

The chain carries TRBV2 and TRBJ2-7, with a tentative D call TRBD1 (6 bases). This CDR3 contains 12 residues. The V gene lost 1 base and the J gene lost 6 bases, with 7 bases spanning the gap. Looked up from germline, CDR1 is SNHLY and CDR2 is FYNNEI. CDR3 DNA sequence: TGTGCCAGCAGTGAAGTCAGGGGCGAGCAGTACTTC. Protein: CASSEVRGEQYF.

The V and J genes are TRBV29-1 and TRBJ1-3; no definite D call. The CDR3 consists of 15 residues. Germline V gives CDR1 SQVTM, CDR2 ANQGSEA. The V end lost 4 bases, the J end lost 1 base, and 14 bases lay between the germline ends. The DNA of the CDR3 is TGCAGCGTTGTACCGGGAAGGCGATCTGGAAACACCATATATTTT. This encodes CSVVPGRRSGNTIYF.

Concerning this clone: One end of the junction does not line up with germline, which may come from a read error. The CDR3 region has the DNA TGTGCCACCAGCGGGAACTACGAGCAGTACTTC. It is translated as CATSGNYEQYF. V is TRBV7-8 and J is TRBJ2-7; 7 nucleotides align to TRBD2. CDR3 size: 11 residues. Germline-derived CDR1 and CDR2 are SGHVS and FQNEAQ.

This chain joins TRBV18 and TRBJ1-1; D perhaps matches TRBD1 (5 bases). This CDR3 is 15 amino acids long. In germline, CDR1 is KGHSH, CDR2 LQKENI. V was shortened by 2 bases and J by 1 base, with 11 bases between the two germline ends. This CDR3 reads CASSPSVQENTEAFF. The DNA of the CDR3 is TGTGCCAGCTCACCATCGGTACAGGAGAACACTGAAGCTTTCTTT. Full variable domain (outside the CDR3, taken from reference TRBV18 and TRBJ1-1): NAGVMQNPRHLVRRRGQEARLRCSPMKGHSHVYWYRQLPEEGLKFMVYLQKENIIDESGMPKERFSAEFPKEGPSILRIQQVVRGDSAAYFCASSPSVQENTEAFFGQGTRLTVV.

CDR3 residues: CASSHRDRGGNTIYF. The CDR3 DNA reads TGTGCCAGTAGTCACCGGGACAGGGGTGGAAACACCATATATTTT. V usage is TRBV19 and J usage is TRBJ1-3, with 10 nucleotides matching TRBD1. The V and J ends lost 5 bases and 3 bases, in that order; junction bases with no gene match: 4. The CDR3 covers 15 residues. Germline CDR1 is LNHDA and CDR2 is SQIVND (reference sequence).

The J gene is TRBJ2-7, the V gene TRBV12-2; TRBD2 is the table's D call, not checked against the DNA. TRBV12-2 is labeled a pseudogene. This CDR3 has 15 amino acids. The CDR3 here is CASRSLAGGTYEQYF. CDR3 sequence (DNA): TGTGCAAGTCGCTCACTAGCGGGAGGGACCTACGAGCAGTACTTC.

This chain links TRBV2 with TRBJ1-1; tentatively, D is TRBD1 (5 bases). V dropped 9 bases and J dropped 1 base, with 9 bases sitting between them. Germline CDR1 reads SNHLY; CDR2 reads FYNNEI. This CDR3 has 12 residues. CDR3 loop: CARGRGNTEAFF. In DNA, the CDR3 is TGTGCCAGGGGGCGGGGGAACACTGAAGCTTTCTTT. Full variable domain (missing parts from reference TRBV2 and TRBJ1-1): EPEVTQTPSHQVTQMGQEVILRCVPISNHLYFYWYRQILGQKVEFLVSFYNNEISEKSEIFDDQFSVERPDGSNFTLKIRSTKLEDSAMYFCARGRGNTEAFFGQGTRLTVV.

The rearrangement links TRBV27 to TRBJ2-5, with D possibly being TRBD1 or TRBD2 (5 bases each). Trimming stripped 2 bases from V and 0 bases from J, with 13 bases between. CDR1 MNHEY and CDR2 SMNVEV come from the germline V gene (reference sequence). The CDR3 loop spans 16 amino acids. The CDR3: CASSLGWGRNQETQYF. As DNA, the CDR3 is TGTGCCAGCAGTTTAGGTTGGGGACGGAACCAAGAGACCCAGTACTTC.

The V call is TRBV7-3, the J call TRBJ2-5; D might be TRBD2 (6 bases). The V end was cut by 4 bases, the J end by 3 bases, with 15 bases between. The CDR3 is made up of 15 amino acids. The V gene's germline CDR1 is SGHTA and CDR2 FQGTGA. This CDR3 reads CASSSYGGAEETQYF. In DNA form, the CDR3 reads TGTGCCAGCAGCTCCTACGGAGGGGCCGAAGAGACCCAGTACTTC. The full variable domain, completed using reference TRBV7-3 and TRBJ2-5, is GAGVSQTPSNKVTEKGKYVELRCDPISGHTALYWYRQSLGQGPEFLIYFQGTGAADDSGLPNDRFFAVRPEGSVSTLKIQRTERGDSAVYLCASSSYGGAEETQYFGPGTRLLVL.

The rearrangement uses TRBV5-5 and TRBJ2-7; 8 bases are a match to TRBD1. The CDR3 is made up of 17 amino acids. The V segment lost 4 bases and the J segment 1 base; nucleotides outside the gene matches: 13. The germline V gene encodes CDR1 SGHKS and CDR2 YYEKEE (reference sequence). The CDR3 is CASSPRLRTGSSYEQYF. The CDR3 DNA follows: TGTGCCAGCAGCCCCCGCTTGAGGACAGGGTCTTCCTACGAGCAGTACTTC.

The chain carries TRBV28 and TRBJ1-1; 7 bases line up with TRBD1. Germline V gene lookup returns CDR1 MDHEN and CDR2 SYDVKM. The ends lost 6 bases at V and 8 bases at J; junction bases unmatched: 3. This CDR3 has 11 amino acids. The CDR3 DNA reads as TGTGCCAGCAGCTTACAGGGGGAAGCTTTCTTT. It yields the protein CASSLQGEAFF.

CDR3 region: CASSLTGVDEKLFF. The CDR3 region has the DNA TGTGCCAGTAGTTTAACAGGGGTAGACGAAAAACTGTTTTTT. The genes are TRBV19 and TRBJ1-4; 7 bases align to TRBD1. Trimming took 5 bases from V and 8 from J; bases not matched to a gene: 8. Germline values: CDR1 LNHDA, CDR2 SQIVND (reference sequence). The CDR3 has 14 amino acids.